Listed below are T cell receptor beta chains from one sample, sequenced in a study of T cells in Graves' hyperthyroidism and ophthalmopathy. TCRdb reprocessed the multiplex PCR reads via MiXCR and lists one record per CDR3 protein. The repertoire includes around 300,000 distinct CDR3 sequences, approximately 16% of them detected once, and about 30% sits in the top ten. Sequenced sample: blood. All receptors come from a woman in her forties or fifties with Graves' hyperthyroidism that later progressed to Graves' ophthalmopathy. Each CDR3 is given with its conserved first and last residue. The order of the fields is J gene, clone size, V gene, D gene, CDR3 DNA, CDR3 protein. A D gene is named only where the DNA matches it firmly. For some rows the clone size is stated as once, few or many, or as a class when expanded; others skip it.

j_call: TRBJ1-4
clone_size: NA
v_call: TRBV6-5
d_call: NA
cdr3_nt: TGTGCCAGCAGTTACTCTTGGTTGGGAGGCAGGGCGTCCCGGGATGAAAAACTGTTTTTT
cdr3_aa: CASSYSWLGGRASRDEKLFF

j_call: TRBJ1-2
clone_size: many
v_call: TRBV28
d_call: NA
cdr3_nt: TGTGCCAGCAGCCCCAGTCGGGGGCGTCACTATGGCTACACCTTC
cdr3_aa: CASSPSRGRHYGYTF

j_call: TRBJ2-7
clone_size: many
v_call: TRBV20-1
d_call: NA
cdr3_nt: TGCAGTGCTAGGGCCCTCATCTCCTACGAGCAGTACTTC
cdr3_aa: CSARALISYEQYF

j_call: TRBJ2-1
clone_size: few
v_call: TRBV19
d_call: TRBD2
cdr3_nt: TGTGCCAGTAGTTCCGGACTAGCGGGAGAGAATGAGCAGTTCTTC
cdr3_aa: CASSSGLAGENEQFF

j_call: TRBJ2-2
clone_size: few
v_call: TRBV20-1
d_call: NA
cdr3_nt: TGCAGTGCTCGTGTTATGGGCACCGGGGAGCTGTTTTTT
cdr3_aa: CSARVMGTGELFF

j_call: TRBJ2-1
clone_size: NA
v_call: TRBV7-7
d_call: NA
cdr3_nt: TGTGCTAGCAGCTTCGATACTAACAATGAGCAGTTCTTC
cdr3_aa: CASSFDTNNEQFF

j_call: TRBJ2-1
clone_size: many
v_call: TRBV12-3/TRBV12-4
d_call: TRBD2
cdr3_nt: TGTGCCAGCAGTTTACTAGCGGGAGTGGGGAATGAGCAGTTCTTC
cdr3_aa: CASSLLAGVGNEQFF

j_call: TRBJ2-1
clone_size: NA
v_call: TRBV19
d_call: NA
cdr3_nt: TGTGCCAGTGACCCCAGTAGCGGTGAAAAGTTCTTC
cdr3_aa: CASDPSSGEKFF

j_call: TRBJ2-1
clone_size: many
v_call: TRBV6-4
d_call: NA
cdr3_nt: TGTGCCAGCAGTGCTACAGGGGGGGTGAATGAGCAGTTCTTC
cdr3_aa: CASSATGGVNEQFF

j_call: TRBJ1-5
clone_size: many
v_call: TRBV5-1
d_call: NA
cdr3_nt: TGCGCCAGCAGCTTGGCAGGGGCCCAAAATCAGCCCCAGCATTTT
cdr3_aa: CASSLAGAQNQPQHF

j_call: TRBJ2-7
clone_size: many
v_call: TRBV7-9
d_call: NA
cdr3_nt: TGTGCCAGCAGCTTAGTTCTGGACGGACCGACCTACGAGCAGTACTTC
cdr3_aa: CASSLVLDGPTYEQYF

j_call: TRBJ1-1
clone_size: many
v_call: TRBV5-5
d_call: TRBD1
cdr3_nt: TGTGCCAGCTACCGGGACAGGGCGAACACTGAAGCTTTCTTT
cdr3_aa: CASYRDRANTEAFF

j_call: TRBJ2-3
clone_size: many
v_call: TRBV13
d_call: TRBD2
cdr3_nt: TGTGCCAGCAGCGGAAACCGGGAGGGTTCAGATACGCAGTATTTT
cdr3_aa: CASSGNREGSDTQYF

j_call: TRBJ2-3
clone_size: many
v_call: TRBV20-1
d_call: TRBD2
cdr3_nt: TGCAGTGCTAATCCACTAGCGGGAGAAAAGACAGATACGCAGTATTTT
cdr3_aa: CSANPLAGEKTDTQYF

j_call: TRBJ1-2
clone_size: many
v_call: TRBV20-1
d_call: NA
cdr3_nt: TGCAGTGCTAGAGACCGGGACCTCCAAGGAGATGGCTACACCTTC
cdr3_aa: CSARDRDLQGDGYTF

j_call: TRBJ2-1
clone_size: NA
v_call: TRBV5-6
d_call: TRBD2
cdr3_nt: TGTGCCAGCAGCGCGGGACTAGCGGGAGTGTACAATGAGCAGTTCTTC
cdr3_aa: CASSAGLAGVYNEQFF

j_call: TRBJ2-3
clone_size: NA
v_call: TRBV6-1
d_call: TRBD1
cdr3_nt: TGTGCCAGCAGACAGGCCGGGACAGGCCGGTCAGATACGCAGTATTTT
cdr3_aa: CASRQAGTGRSDTQYF

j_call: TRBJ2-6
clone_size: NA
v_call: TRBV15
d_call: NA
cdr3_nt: TGTGCCACCAGCAGAGATTTCGACTCTGGGGCCAACGTCCTGACTTTC
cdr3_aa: CATSRDFDSGANVLTF

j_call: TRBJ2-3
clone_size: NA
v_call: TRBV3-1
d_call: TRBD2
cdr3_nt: TGTGCCAGCAGCCGGGGCCAAGCGGGAGGGCAGGGAGATACGCAGTATTTT
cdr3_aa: CASSRGQAGGQGDTQYF

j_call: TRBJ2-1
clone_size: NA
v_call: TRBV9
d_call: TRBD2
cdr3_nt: TGTGCCAGCAGCGAGGGGACTAGCGGGAGGTTGAGTGAGCAGTTCTTC
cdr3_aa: CASSEGTSGRLSEQFF

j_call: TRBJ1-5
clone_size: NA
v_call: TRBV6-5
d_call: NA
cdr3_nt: TGTGCCAGCAGTTACGGCGACGGACAGCCCCAGCATTTT
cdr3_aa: CASSYGDGQPQHF

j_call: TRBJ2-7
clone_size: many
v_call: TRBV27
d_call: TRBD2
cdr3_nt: TGTGCCAGCACCATACCGGGGGGGGAGCGGGAGAGCATGGACGAGCAGTACTTC
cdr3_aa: CASTIPGGERESMDEQYF

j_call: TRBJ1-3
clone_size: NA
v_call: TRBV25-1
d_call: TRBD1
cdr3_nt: TGTGCCAGCAGTGAAACAGGGGGCGCGAGGGGAAACACCATATATTTT
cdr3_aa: CASSETGGARGNTIYF

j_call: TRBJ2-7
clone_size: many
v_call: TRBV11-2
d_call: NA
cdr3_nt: TGTGCCAGCAGCGGACGTGGACAGACCATTTCCTACGAGCAGTACTTC
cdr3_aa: CASSGRGQTISYEQYF

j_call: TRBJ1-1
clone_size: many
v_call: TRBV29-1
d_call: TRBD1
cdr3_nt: TGCAGCGTTGAAGCCTCGACAGGGCTGAACACTGAAGCTTTCTTT
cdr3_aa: CSVEASTGLNTEAFF

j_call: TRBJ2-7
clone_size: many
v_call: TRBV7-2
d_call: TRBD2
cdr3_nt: TGTGCCAGCAGCTTAAAAACACCCGGGAGGGCTGACGAGCAGTACTTC
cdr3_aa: CASSLKTPGRADEQYF

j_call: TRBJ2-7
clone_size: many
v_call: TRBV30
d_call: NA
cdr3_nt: TGTGCCTGGATCGACAGGACGAGAGGCTACGAGCAGTACTTC
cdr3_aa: CAWIDRTRGYEQYF